This T cell receptor beta chain originates from a study of cytomegalovirus exposure and HLA in healthy donors. Use of 60 Vbeta and 13 Jbeta primers characterized the PCR. Sequencing used immunoSEQ multiplex PCR; TCRdb keeps in-frame clones, though not all of them. The sample consists of approximately 86,000 clones, about 74% of them appearing once. Study-wide points: Previous analysis showed most TCR beta V segments were productive about 87% or about 30% of the time.

Germline V gene data show CDR1 as LNHNV and CDR2 as YYDKDF (reference sequence). The CDR3 loop spans 14 amino acids. The ends lost 4 bases at V and 5 bases at J; junction bases unmatched: 8. Remarks on this clone: The antigen is unknown.

The chain joins TRBV15 to TRBJ2-7; 7 bases line up with TRBD1. Sequenced sample: PBMCs. The source of this sequence is a man aged 40-49 years in good health and CMV-seronegative. The CDR3 here is CATSTPGQSNEQYF. Written as DNA, the CDR3 is TGTGCCACCAGCACCCCGGGACAGTCCAACGAGCAGTACTTC.